This paragraph reports one T cell receptor beta chain. All enrollees were roughly 18 to 89 years old and from roughly 26 US areas. Categorization into cohorts depended on clinical history that participants reported. The sample is drawn from a study of blood T cell repertoires in COVID-19. About the study: T cells, B-cell-depleted T cells, or PBMCs provided the cDNA or gDNA that served as material.

In the original analysis: Researchers report that nucleated cell counts were estimated from reference gene primer amplification. TCRdb keeps only in-frame clones here, not all; method: immunoSEQ multiplex PCR. For V, J and clone size, that table is used; D and trimming come from the DNA. The sample has some 250,000 clones; approximately 89% are singletons. Germline loops: CDR1 SGDLS, CDR2 YYNGEE. V gave up 3 bases and J gave up 1 base, with 7 bases separating them. This CDR3 comprises 13 residues. This receptor was identified in a woman in her twenties or thirties with acute COVID-19. The sample taken for sequencing was PBMCs or T cells enriched from blood (not recorded which). The J gene is TRBJ1-1, the V gene TRBV9, with D unclear. The CDR3 protein is CASSAVSNTEAFF. For the CDR3, the DNA is TGTGCCAGCAGCGCAGTTTCGAACACTGAAGCTTTCTTT.